Listed below are T cell receptor beta chains from one sample, sequenced in a study of blood T cell repertoires in COVID-19. TCRdb keeps only in-frame clones here, not all; method: immunoSEQ multiplex PCR. Of about 120,000 clones detected, around nine tenths appear once; the ten largest clones hold about 18%. The material sequenced was peripheral blood. The receptors stem from a human donor with acute or convalescent COVID-19. The donor label of this sample is uncertain. Each CDR3 is given with its conserved first and last residue. D genes are given only for firm matches. Size tells how often a clone was seen (once, few, many) or the class of an expanded clone, and some rows leave it out.

v_gene	j_gene	abundance	d_gene	CDR3aa	CDR3nt
TRBV4-1	TRBJ2-3	-	TRBD2	CASSSGGGGASTDTQYF	TGCGCCAGCAGTTCGGGAGGAGGAGGGGCTAGCACAGATACGCAGTATTTT
TRBV28	TRBJ1-2	-	-	CASSSPPGGYTF	TGTGCCAGCAGTTCCCCGCCCGGGGGCTACACCTTC
TRBV28	TRBJ2-2	few	-	CASRHTSFRDTGELFF	TGTGCCAGCAGACACACCAGCTTCCGGGACACCGGGGAGCTGTTTTTT
TRBV7-8	TRBJ2-5	-	-	CASSLEWQGETQYF	TGTGCCAGCAGCTTAGAATGGCAGGGGGAGACCCAGTACTTC
TRBV2	TRBJ1-1	-	-	CARDRSNTEAFF	TGTGCCAGGGACAGATCAAACACTGAAGCTTTCTTT
TRBV2	TRBJ2-1	-	-	CASSKLGNEQFF	TGTGCCAGCAGTAAACTCGGTAATGAGCAGTTCTTC
TRBV6-2/TRBV6-3	TRBJ2-2	-	TRBD1	CASSYGDRVFGELFF	TGTGCCAGCAGTTATGGGGACAGGGTTTTCGGGGAGCTGTTTTTT
TRBV29-1	TRBJ2-1	-	-	CSVEGGGPRSYNEQFF	TGCAGCGTTGAAGGGGGCGGACCACGCTCCTACAATGAGCAGTTCTTC
TRBV18	TRBJ1-2	-	-	CASSPPHGGGKHSGGYTF	TGTGCCAGCTCACCCCCCCACGGTGGAGGGAAGCATTCCGGTGGCTACACCTTC
TRBV3-1/TRBV3-2	TRBJ1-4	-	-	CASSQELAAGEKLFF	TGTGCCAGCAGCCAAGAGTTGGCCGCGGGGGAAAAACTGTTTTTT
TRBV28	TRBJ2-5	-	-	CASSERQETQYF	TGTGCCAGCAGTGAGCGCCAAGAGACCCAGTACTTC
TRBV7-2	TRBJ2-7	-	TRBD1	CASSSNRQGPATYEQYF	TGTGCCAGCAGCTCGAACCGACAGGGACCCGCGACCTACGAGCAGTACTTC
TRBV2	TRBJ1-2	-	TRBD1	CASNPQGAYYGYTF	TGTGCCAGCAATCCACAGGGGGCTTACTATGGCTACACCTTC
TRBV7-9	TRBJ2-5	-	-	CASSRGSVYQETQYF	TGTGCCAGCAGCCGGGGGAGTGTGTACCAAGAGACCCAGTACTTC
TRBV9	TRBJ2-3	few	TRBD2	CASSGTRFLDTQYF	TGTGCCAGCTCCGGGACTAGATTTTTAGATACGCAGTATTTT
TRBV7-9	TRBJ1-1	-	TRBD1	CASSSVHGTGGTEAFF	TGTGCCAGCAGCTCCGTCCACGGGACAGGGGGCACTGAAGCTTTCTTT
TRBV15	TRBJ1-5	-	-	CATSRANNQPQHF	TGTGCCACCAGCAGAGCCAATAATCAGCCCCAGCATTTT
TRBV4-3	TRBJ2-3	-	TRBD1	CASSYLSGQVGTDTQYF	TGCGCCAGCAGCTACCTTTCTGGACAGGTCGGCACAGATACGCAGTATTTT
TRBV6-6	TRBJ1-1	-	TRBD1	CASSYSIGTANEAFF	TGTGCCAGCAGTTACTCGATAGGGACAGCGAATGAAGCTTTCTTT
TRBV5-4	TRBJ2-3	-	TRBD2	CASSGTSGRWDTQYF	TGTGCCAGCAGCGGGACTAGCGGAAGATGGGATACGCAGTATTTT
TRBV7-9	TRBJ1-2	-	-	CASSPFGGMNYGYTF	TGTGCCAGCAGCCCCTTCGGAGGGATGAACTATGGCTACACCTTC
TRBV6-2/TRBV6-3	TRBJ1-1	-	-	CASSNGGKAFF	TGTGCCAGCAGTAATGGGGGGAAAGCTTTCTTT
TRBV5-1	TRBJ2-7	-	TRBD1	CASSEGQGSGEQYF	TGCGCCAGCAGCGAGGGACAGGGGTCCGGCGAGCAGTACTTC
TRBV5-1	TRBJ1-1	-	-	CASSTQENTEAFF	TGCGCCAGCAGCACACAGGAGAACACTGAAGCTTTCTTT
TRBV7-8	TRBJ2-2	-	-	CASSQRVEDTGELFF	TGTGCCAGCAGCCAACGAGTCGAGGACACCGGGGAGCTGTTTTTT
TRBV2	TRBJ2-2	-	TRBD2	CASSEGVSGRAGELFF	TGTGCCAGCAGTGAAGGAGTTAGCGGGAGGGCCGGGGAGCTGTTTTTT
TRBV6-4	TRBJ1-5	-	-	CASSVTGNSNQPQHF	TGTGCCAGCAGTGTGACAGGCAATAGCAATCAGCCCCAGCATTTT
TRBV6-2/TRBV6-3	TRBJ1-1	once	-	CASSFPAGGMNTEAFF	TGTGCCAGCAGTTTCCCCGCCGGAGGTATGAACACTGAAGCTTTCTTT
TRBV11-2	TRBJ1-1	-	-	CASGGRGVNTEAFF	TGTGCCAGCGGCGGGCGAGGTGTGAACACTGAAGCTTTCTTT
TRBV14	TRBJ2-1	-	TRBD1	CASSLGQGSWQFF	TGTGCCAGCAGCCTGGGACAGGGGAGTTGGCAGTTCTTC
TRBV7-2	TRBJ1-2	-	-	CASSLPHRASQGYGYTF	TGTGCCAGCAGCCTGCCTCACAGGGCCTCCCAGGGCTATGGCTACACCTTC
TRBV6-2/TRBV6-3	TRBJ2-2	-	-	CASSYSREAWGGDNTGELFF	TGTGCCAGCAGTTACTCGAGGGAGGCCTGGGGCGGGGATAACACCGGGGAGCTGTTTTTT
TRBV15	TRBJ2-2	-	TRBD2	CATSTYLPSLTSGVSGELFF	TGTGCCACCAGCACCTACCTGCCATCCCTGACTAGCGGGGTGTCCGGGGAGCTGTTTTTT
TRBV19	TRBJ2-7	-	TRBD2	CASSIGSGRPYEQYF	TGTGCCAGTAGTATCGGGAGCGGGAGGCCCTACGAGCAGTACTTC
TRBV28	TRBJ2-1	-	TRBD2	CASSFDLAGGNNEQFF	TGTGCCAGCAGTTTTGATCTAGCGGGGGGAAACAATGAGCAGTTCTTC
TRBV6-6	TRBJ2-7	-	-	CASSDRGNEQYF	TGTGCCAGCAGTGATCGGGGTAACGAGCAGTACTTC
TRBV10-1	TRBJ2-7	-	-	CASNLISSGYYEQYF	TGCGCCAGCAACCTGATAAGTAGCGGTTACTACGAGCAGTACTTC
TRBV14	TRBJ2-7	-	TRBD2	CASSQDRTSGAEQYF	TGTGCCAGCAGCCAAGATAGGACTAGCGGGGCGGAGCAGTACTTC
TRBV20-1	TRBJ1-1	-	-	CSAQYDTEAFF	TGCAGTGCACAGTACGACACTGAAGCTTTCTTT
TRBV11-2	TRBJ1-1	-	TRBD1	CASSSISNTGGTEAFF	TGTGCCAGCAGCTCCATATCAAATACAGGGGGCACTGAAGCTTTCTTT
TRBV5-4	TRBJ2-5	-	TRBD2	CASSLWLAGLVETQYF	TGTGCCAGCAGCTTGTGGCTAGCGGGACTGGTGGAGACCCAGTACTTC